Shown below are 15 T cell receptor beta chains from a single sample sequenced in a study of blood T cell repertoires in COVID-19. TCRdb's table, derived via immunoSEQ multiplex PCR, lists solely in-frame clones and lacks some. The sample lists approximately 280,000 clones; about 86% were seen once. Sequenced material: peripheral blood. All receptors come from a woman aged 30 to 39 who had recovered from COVID-19.

V gene TRBV29-1 combines with J gene TRBJ2-7; 7 positions match TRBD1. V gave up 3 bases and J gave up 6 bases; unmatched junction bases: 2. The CDR3 totals 11 residues. Looked up from germline, CDR1 is SQVTM and CDR2 is ANQGSEA. The CDR3 bases are TGCAGCGTTGACCGGACAGGCGAGCAGTACTTC. It yields the protein CSVDRTGEQYF.

This clone was counted a few times. The V gene is TRBV7-3, the J gene TRBJ2-7, with TRBD2 matching over 15 bases. The trim removed 4 bases at V and 6 bases at J, leaving 10 bases unmatched. Germline V gives CDR1 SGHTA, CDR2 FQGTGA. The CDR3 contains 17 residues. The CDR3 spells CASSSSPGLAGGGEQYF. CDR3 in DNA: TGTGCCAGCAGCTCGAGCCCGGGACTAGCGGGAGGCGGCGAGCAGTACTTC.

The V gene is TRBV5-4, the J gene TRBJ1-2; D unresolved. Trimming took 4 bases from V and 4 from J, leaving 14 bases between them. There are 14 residues in the CDR3. The germline V gene encodes CDR1 SGHNT and CDR2 YYREEE (reference sequence). The CDR3 DNA reads TGTGCCAGCAGCCCCGGTGGAGGAGTCTATGGCTACACCTTC. Its protein is CASSPGGGVYGYTF.

This clone was seen just once. The rearrangement joins TRBV5-1 to TRBJ2-7; a weak D match, TRBD2 (5 bases). The V end lost 4 bases, the J end lost 6 bases, and 17 bases lay between the germline ends. Germline values: CDR1 SGHRS, CDR2 YFSETQ. The CDR3 spans 14 residues. The CDR3 nucleotides read TGCGCCAGCAGCCCGACAAGCGGCCATGCCGAGCAGTACTTC. It specifies CASSPTSGHAEQYF.

The chain couples TRBV4-1 to TRBJ2-3; 7 bases line up with TRBD2. J gave up 2 bases and V 2 bases, and 4 bases lay outside the gene matches. Germline V CDR1 and CDR2: MGHRA, YSYEKL. The CDR3 runs 15 residues. This CDR3 reads CASSQLAATTDTQYF. DNA for the CDR3: TGCGCCAGCAGCCAACTAGCGGCGACCACAGATACGCAGTATTTT.

This chain connects TRBV5-5 to TRBJ1-5, with a tentative D call TRBD1 (6 bases). The CDR3 loop spans 16 amino acids. Germline CDR1 and CDR2: SGHKS and YYEKEE (reference sequence). Trimming left V 0 bases short and J 7 bases short, with 17 bases between. The CDR3 DNA reads as TGTGCCAGCAGCTTGGGGGGAGTGGGGGCTAGGCAGCCCCAGCATTTT. It encodes CASSLGGVGARQPQHF.

This clone was observed a single time. This sequence joins TRBV3-1 (or the pseudogene TRBV3-2) and TRBJ2-3; the D gene is possibly TRBD2 (6 bases). The CDR3 is 15 amino acids. V was trimmed by 1 base and J by 2 bases, leaving 10 bases between them. In germline, CDR1 is LGHDT, CDR2 YNNKEL (reference sequence). The chain's CDR3 is CASSQARDFTDTQYF. For the CDR3, the DNA is TGTGCCAGCAGCCAAGCCCGGGACTTCACAGATACGCAGTATTTT.

The rearrangement links TRBV5-1 to TRBJ2-5; 9 bases match TRBD2. V shed 7 bases, J shed 4 bases, and the junction held 5 bases outside the gene matches. CDR1 and CDR2 (germline): SGHRS, YFSETQ. This CDR3 has 13 residues. CDR3 coding DNA: TGCGCCAGCGCACCAGCGGGGGGAGAGACCCAGTACTTC. Protein: CASAPAGGETQYF.

The rearrangement joins TRBV3-1 (or the pseudogene TRBV3-2) to TRBJ1-2, with 7 bases fitting TRBD1. The CDR3 consists of 13 residues. V trimming: 4 bases; J trimming: 2 bases; junction bases outside the gene matches: 1. Germline V gives CDR1 LGHDT, CDR2 YNNKEL (reference sequence). CDR3 sequence: CASSRGQNYGYTF. DNA for the CDR3: TGTGCCAGCAGCCGGGGACAGAACTATGGCTACACCTTC.

The chain combines TRBV7-9 with TRBJ2-2, with 11 bases that match TRBD2. This CDR3 contains 16 residues. CDR1 and CDR2 (germline): SEHNR, FQNEAQ (reference sequence). J gave up 5 bases and V 5 bases, and 7 bases lay outside the gene matches. This CDR3 reads CASSGSGGASTGELFF. The CDR3 bases are TGTGCCAGCAGCGGTAGCGGGGGGGCGTCTACCGGGGAGCTGTTTTTT.

This rearrangement joins TRBV7-2 to TRBJ2-5, with D uncertain. The CDR3 spans 14 residues. Germline lookup yields CDR1 SGHTA and CDR2 FQGNSA. V was shortened by 5 bases and J by 1 base, with 11 bases between the two germline ends. CDR3 region: CASSPWATQETQYF. CDR3 DNA sequence: TGTGCCAGCAGCCCCTGGGCCACCCAAGAGACCCAGTACTTC.

The rearrangement links TRBV3-1 (or the pseudogene TRBV3-2) to TRBJ2-7; 10 positions match TRBD2. The junction had 9 bases not matched to a gene; V was cut back by 0 bases and J by 4 bases. Germline V gene lookup returns CDR1 LGHDT and CDR2 YNNKEL (reference sequence). The CDR3 has 17 residues. Written as DNA, the CDR3 is TGTGCCAGCAGCCAAGATTGGGACCAGCGGGAGGGGTACGAGCAGTACTTC. Encoded protein: CASSQDWDQREGYEQYF.

For the CDR3, the DNA is TGTGCCAGCCGGGACAGGGGTTCACCCCTCCACTTT. Its protein is CASRDRGSPLHF. The chain links TRBV19 to TRBJ1-6, with TRBD1 matching over 10 bases. From germline, CDR1 is LNHDA and CDR2 SQIVND (reference sequence). V was clipped by 9 bases and J by 9 bases; unmatched bases: 2. CDR3 size: 12 residues.

This clone has only one observation. The chain links TRBV7-2 to TRBJ2-7; 10 nucleotides match TRBD1. J gave up 4 bases and V 4 bases, and 7 bases lay outside the gene matches. Germline CDR1 SGHTA, CDR2 FQGNSA. CDR3 length equals 15 residues. CDR3 residues: CASSSPGQGSYEQYF. The CDR3 DNA sequence: TGTGCCAGCAGCTCGCCGGGACAGGGGTCATACGAGCAGTACTTC.

V is TRBV19 and J is TRBJ1-2; D unclear. Germline lookup yields CDR1 LNHDA and CDR2 SQIVND (reference sequence). The CDR3 runs 15 residues. V was shortened by 4 bases and J by 1 base, with 13 bases between the two germline ends. The CDR3 coding sequence is TGTGCCAGTAGTACCCTGGAGGGTCTTAACTATGGCTACACCTTC. Residues: CASSTLEGLNYGYTF.